These 11 T cell receptor beta chains share one sample of origin, sequenced in a study of blood T cell repertoires in COVID-19. Assay used: immunoSEQ multiplex PCR; TCRdb lists only in-frame clones, some missing. The sample has about 51,000 clones; under 95% are singletons. The specimen was peripheral blood. All receptors derive from a man over 45 with acute or convalescent COVID-19.

This chain links TRBV30 with TRBJ2-3, with TRBD2 identical over 7 bases. This CDR3 contains 13 residues. In germline, CDR1 is GTSNPN, CDR2 SVGIG (reference sequence). With V trimmed by 2 bases and J by 4 bases, 3 bases remained unmatched. CDR3 DNA: TGTGCCTGGAGTTCTAGCGGCTCAGATACGCAGTATTTT. The encoded protein is CAWSSSGSDTQYF.

The chain has TRBV5-1 and TRBJ2-3; TRBD2 is a possible D gene (7 bases). This CDR3 has 15 residues. Germline CDR1 SGHRS, CDR2 YFSETQ. The ends were cut back, 2 bases at V and 5 bases at J, with 15 bases in the middle. CDR3 nucleotide sequence: TGCGCCAGCAGCTTTATAGTGGGGGGGCTAGATACGCAGTATTTT. Translated, it gives CASSFIVGGLDTQYF. Drawing the rest from reference TRBV5-1 and TRBJ2-3, the complete variable domain is KAGVTQTPRYLIKTRGQQVTLSCSPISGHRSVSWYQQTPGQGLQFLFEYFSETQRNKGNFPGRFSGRQFSNSRSEMNVSTLELGDSALYLCASSFIVGGLDTQYFGPGTRLTVL.

The J gene is TRBJ1-3, the V gene TRBV3-1 (or the pseudogene TRBV3-2); D uncertain. The germline gives CDR1 LGHDT, CDR2 YNNKEL (reference sequence). Trimming removed 4 bases from V and 0 bases from J, with 13 bases in between. CDR3 length equals 16 residues. The CDR3 is CASSPRTGGSGNTIYF. CDR3 DNA: TGTGCCAGCAGCCCACGGACGGGAGGCTCTGGAAACACCATATATTTT.

The rearrangement joins TRBV5-1 to TRBJ2-5; TRBD2 agrees at 8 bases. J lost 5 bases, V lost 4 bases, and 10 bases had no gene match. CDR3 length: 15 amino acids. Germline CDR1 SGHRS, CDR2 YFSETQ. The CDR3 nucleotides read TGCGCCAGCAGCCTGGGTGGCGGGGGGCGGGAGACCCAGTACTTC. This translates into CASSLGGGGRETQYF. The full variable domain, rest sourced from reference TRBV5-1 and TRBJ2-5, is KAGVTQTPRYLIKTRGQQVTLSCSPISGHRSVSWYQQTPGQGLQFLFEYFSETQRNKGNFPGRFSGRQFSNSRSEMNVSTLELGDSALYLCASSLGGGGRETQYFGPGTRLLVL.

This chain uses TRBV5-4 with TRBJ1-2, with TRBD1 matching over 7 bases. The J segment lost 0 bases and the V segment lost 4 bases, leaving 9 bases of the junction unmatched. This CDR3 contains 16 residues. The germline V gene has CDR1 SGHNT and CDR2 YYREEE (reference sequence). CDR3 region: CASSPFYRGSNYGYTF. CDR3 bases: TGTGCCAGCAGCCCCTTTTACAGGGGATCTAACTATGGCTACACCTTC.

J is TRBJ1-4 and V is TRBV5-6, with 8 bases lining up with TRBD1. The CDR3 length is 15 residues. The germline gives CDR1 SGHDT, CDR2 YYEEEE. J was trimmed by 3 bases and V by 4 bases; bases with no gene match: 5. The CDR3 region has the DNA TGTGCCAGCAGCGACCAGGGGGCTGCTAATGAAAAACTGTTTTTT. It yields the protein CASSDQGAANEKLFF.

A single count supports this clone. The chain combines TRBV10-1 with TRBJ1-2, with D possibly matching TRBD1 (6 bases). Germline CDR1 and CDR2: WNHNN and SYGVQD (reference sequence). Trimming shortened V by 3 bases and J by 4 bases, and 12 bases separated the two germline ends. CDR3 length: 14 residues. The CDR3 region has the DNA TGCGCCAGCAGTGACCAGGGGCTCACCTATGGCTACACCTTC. Protein sequence: CASSDQGLTYGYTF.

V usage is TRBV12-5 and J usage is TRBJ1-2, with 12 bases matching TRBD1. This CDR3 spans 14 amino acids. Germline values: CDR1 LGHNT, CDR2 FRNRAP. The junction had 5 bases not matched to a gene; V was cut back by 6 bases and J by 6 bases. The CDR3 DNA reads as TGTGCTAGTGGCCTAGGGACAGGGGGCAATGGCTACACCTTC. Translating it yields CASGLGTGGNGYTF.

The V gene is TRBV3-1 (or the pseudogene TRBV3-2), the J gene TRBJ2-1; D might be TRBD2 (6 bases). Per germline, CDR1 LGHDT and CDR2 YNNKEL (reference sequence). There are 15 residues in the CDR3. V lost 1 base to trimming and J lost 8 bases, with 15 bases between them. CDR3 nucleotide sequence: TGTGCCAGCAGCCAAGGGGCGGGGACGGTCGATGAGCAGTTCTTC. Translated, it gives CASSQGAGTVDEQFF.

The chain combines TRBV19 with TRBJ2-4; TRBD2 matches at 15 bases. CDR1 LNHDA and CDR2 SQIVND come from the germline V gene (reference sequence). The CDR3 covers 17 residues. With 5 bases clipped from V and 8 bases from J, the junction kept 10 bases outside the gene matches. In DNA, the CDR3 is TGTGCCAGTAGTCCCAGGACTAGCGGGGGGGCCGGTGACATTCAGTACTTC. The encoded protein is CASSPRTSGGAGDIQYF.

This chain joins TRBV11-2 and TRBJ1-6; D gene ambiguous. The CDR3 loop spans 12 amino acids. V lost 5 bases, J lost 7 bases, and 6 bases lay in between. Germline V lookup: CDR1 SGHAT, CDR2 FQNNGV. CDR3 sequence: CASSAGNSPLHF. The CDR3 DNA reads TGTGCCAGCAGCGCGGGGAATTCACCCCTCCACTTT. The full variable domain, with the rest looked up from reference TRBV11-2 and TRBJ1-6, is EAGVAQSPRYKIIEKRQSVAFWCNPISGHATLYWYQQILGQGPKLLIQFQNNGVVDDSQLPKDRFSAERLKGVDSTLKIQPAKLEDSAVYLCASSAGNSPLHFGNGTRLTVT.